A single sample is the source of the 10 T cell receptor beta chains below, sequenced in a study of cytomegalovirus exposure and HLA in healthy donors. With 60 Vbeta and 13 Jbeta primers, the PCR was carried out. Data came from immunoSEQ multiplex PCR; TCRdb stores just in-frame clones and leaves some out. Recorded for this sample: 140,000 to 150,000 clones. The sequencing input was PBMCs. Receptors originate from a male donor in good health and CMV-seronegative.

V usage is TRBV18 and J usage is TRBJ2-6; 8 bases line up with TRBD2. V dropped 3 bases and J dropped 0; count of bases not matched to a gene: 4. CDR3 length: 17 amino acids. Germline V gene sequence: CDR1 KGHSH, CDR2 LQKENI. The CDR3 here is CASSPFGGGSGANVLTF. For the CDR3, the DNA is TGTGCCAGCTCACCCTTCGGGGGGGGCTCTGGGGCCAACGTCCTGACTTTC.

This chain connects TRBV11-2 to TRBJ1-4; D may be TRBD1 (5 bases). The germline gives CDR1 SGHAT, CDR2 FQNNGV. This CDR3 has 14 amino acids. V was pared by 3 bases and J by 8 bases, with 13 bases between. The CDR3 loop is CASSLGGVGEKLFF. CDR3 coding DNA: TGTGCCAGCAGCTTGGGGGGGGTAGGAGAAAAACTGTTTTTT.

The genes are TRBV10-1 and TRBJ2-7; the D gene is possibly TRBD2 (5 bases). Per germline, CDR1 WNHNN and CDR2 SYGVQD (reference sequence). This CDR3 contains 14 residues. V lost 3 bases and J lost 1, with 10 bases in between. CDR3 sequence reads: CASSDRDLSYEQYF. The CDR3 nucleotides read TGCGCCAGCAGTGATCGGGATTTGTCCTACGAGCAGTACTTC.

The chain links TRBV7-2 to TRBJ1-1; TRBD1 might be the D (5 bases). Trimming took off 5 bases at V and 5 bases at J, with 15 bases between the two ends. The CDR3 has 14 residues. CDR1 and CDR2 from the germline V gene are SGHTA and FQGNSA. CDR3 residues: CASSPQGKGTEAFF. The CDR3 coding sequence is TGTGCCAGCAGCCCCCAGGGAAAGGGGACTGAAGCTTTCTTT.

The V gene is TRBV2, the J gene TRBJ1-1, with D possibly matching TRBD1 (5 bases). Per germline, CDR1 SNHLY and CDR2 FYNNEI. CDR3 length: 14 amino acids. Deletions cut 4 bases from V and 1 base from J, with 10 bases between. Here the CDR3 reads CASSGLQGNTEAFF. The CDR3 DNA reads TGTGCCAGCAGTGGGCTCCAGGGGAACACTGAAGCTTTCTTT.

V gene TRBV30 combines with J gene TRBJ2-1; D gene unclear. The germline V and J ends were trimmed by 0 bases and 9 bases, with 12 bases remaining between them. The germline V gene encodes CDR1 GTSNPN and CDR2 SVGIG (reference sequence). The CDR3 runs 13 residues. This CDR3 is CAWSVRSASEQFF. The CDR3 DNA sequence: TGTGCCTGGAGTGTAAGGTCAGCTAGTGAGCAGTTCTTC.

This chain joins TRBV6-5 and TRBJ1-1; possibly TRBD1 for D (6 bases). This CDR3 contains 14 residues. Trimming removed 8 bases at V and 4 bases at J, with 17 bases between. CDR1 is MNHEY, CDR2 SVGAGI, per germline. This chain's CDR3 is CASYRAGVTTEAFF. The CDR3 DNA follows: TGTGCCAGCTATCGGGCAGGGGTAACCACTGAAGCTTTCTTT.

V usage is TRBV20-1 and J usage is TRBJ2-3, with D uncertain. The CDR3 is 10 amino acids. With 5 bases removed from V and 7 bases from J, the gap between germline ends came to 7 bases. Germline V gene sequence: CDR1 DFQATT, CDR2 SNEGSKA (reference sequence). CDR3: CSAGLNTQYF. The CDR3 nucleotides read TGCAGTGCTGGCTTGAATACGCAGTATTTT.

CDR3 nucleotide sequence: TGTGCCAGCAGTGAAGGGGGACTAGCGGGCTGGGAGCAGTACTTC. It is translated as CASSEGGLAGWEQYF. This chain joins TRBV6-1 and TRBJ2-7; 12 bases align to TRBD2. The length of the CDR3 is 15 residues. The germline V gene has CDR1 MNHNS and CDR2 SASEGT. J was trimmed by 7 bases and V by 1 base; bases with no gene match: 5.

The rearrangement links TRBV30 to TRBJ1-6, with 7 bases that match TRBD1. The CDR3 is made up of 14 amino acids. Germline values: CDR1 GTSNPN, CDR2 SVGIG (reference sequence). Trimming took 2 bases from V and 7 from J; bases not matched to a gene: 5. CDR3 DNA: TGTGCCTGGAGTAAAGAACAGGGGAATTCACCCCTCCACTTT. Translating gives CAWSKEQGNSPLHF.